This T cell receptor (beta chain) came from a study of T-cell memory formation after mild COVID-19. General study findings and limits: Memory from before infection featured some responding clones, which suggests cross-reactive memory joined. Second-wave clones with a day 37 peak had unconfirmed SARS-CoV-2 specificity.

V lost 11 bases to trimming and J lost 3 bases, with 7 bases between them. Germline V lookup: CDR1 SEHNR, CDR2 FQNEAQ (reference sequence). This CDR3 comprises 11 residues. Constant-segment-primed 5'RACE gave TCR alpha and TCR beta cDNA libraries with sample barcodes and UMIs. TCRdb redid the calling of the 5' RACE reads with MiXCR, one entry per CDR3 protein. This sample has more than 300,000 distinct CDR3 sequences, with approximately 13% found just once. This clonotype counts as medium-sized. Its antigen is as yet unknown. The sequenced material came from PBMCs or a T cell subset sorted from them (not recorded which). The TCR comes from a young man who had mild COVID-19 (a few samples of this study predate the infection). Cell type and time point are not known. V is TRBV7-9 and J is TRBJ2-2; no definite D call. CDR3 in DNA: TGTGCCCTTCGGGACACCGGGGAGCTGTTTTTT. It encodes CALRDTGELFF.